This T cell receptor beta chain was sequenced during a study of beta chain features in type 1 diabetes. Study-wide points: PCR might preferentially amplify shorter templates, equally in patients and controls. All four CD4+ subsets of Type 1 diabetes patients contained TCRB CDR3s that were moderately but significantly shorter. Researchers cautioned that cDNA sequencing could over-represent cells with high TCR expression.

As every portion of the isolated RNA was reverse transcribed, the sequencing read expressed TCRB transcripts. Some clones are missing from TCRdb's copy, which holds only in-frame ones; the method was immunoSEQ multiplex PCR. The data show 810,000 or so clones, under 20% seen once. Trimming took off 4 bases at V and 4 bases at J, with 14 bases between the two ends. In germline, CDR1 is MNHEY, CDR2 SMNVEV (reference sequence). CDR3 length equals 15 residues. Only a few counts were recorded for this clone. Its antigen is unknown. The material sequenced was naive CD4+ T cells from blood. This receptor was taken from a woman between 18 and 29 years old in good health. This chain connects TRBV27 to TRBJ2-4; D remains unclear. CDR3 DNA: TGTGCCAGCAGTTCAATTCAGAGTCAGAAAAACATTCAGTACTTC. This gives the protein CASSSIQSQKNIQYF.